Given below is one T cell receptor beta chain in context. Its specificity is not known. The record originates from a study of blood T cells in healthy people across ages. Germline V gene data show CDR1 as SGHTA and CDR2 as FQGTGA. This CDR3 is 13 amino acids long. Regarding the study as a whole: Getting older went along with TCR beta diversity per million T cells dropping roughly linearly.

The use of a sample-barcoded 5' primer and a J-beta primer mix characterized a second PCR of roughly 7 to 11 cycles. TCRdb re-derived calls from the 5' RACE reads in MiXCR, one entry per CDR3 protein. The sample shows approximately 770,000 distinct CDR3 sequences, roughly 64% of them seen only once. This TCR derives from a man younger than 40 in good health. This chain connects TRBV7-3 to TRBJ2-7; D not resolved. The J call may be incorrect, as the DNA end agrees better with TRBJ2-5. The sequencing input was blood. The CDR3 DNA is TGTGCCAGCAGCTTCTCCCCTGCCGAGACCCAGTACTTC. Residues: CASSFSPAETQYF.